This T cell receptor (beta chain) came from a study of cytomegalovirus exposure and HLA in healthy donors (dated by TCRdb to the late 2010s). About the full investigation: An earlier analysis of 587 of the donors reported approximately 280 Gb of sequence data and 95 million to 130 million unique TCR beta sequences obtained from approximately 180 million T cells. In the later analysis, no new phenotypic data were used to find candidate immune exposures; instead, reliance was placed on TCR beta sequences and their occurrence across donors. Donor age, sex, ethnicity and CMV serostatus were compiled alongside the repertoire data. An early release that covered some 630 HLA-typed donors contained around 300 gigabases of sequencing data and around 85 million unique TCR sequences. Both class I and class II loci were covered by HLA typing, at four-digit resolution. To study patterns of TCR occurrence, a later analysis re-analyzed previously published TCR beta repertoires from several hundred donors and added high-resolution HLA genotyping. Of the 398 genotyped donors, 70% to 90% were placed in the genetic ancestry cluster associated with self-reported Caucasian donors. The aim of the study was to test whether cataloging public T cell receptors could identify signatures of past pathogen exposure. Among approximately 370 genotyped donors of the cohort, an average of around 250,000 unique TCR beta nucleotide sequences was sequenced per donor, of which roughly 17% were non-productive. Every repertoire in the discovery cohort had been generated on one and the same sequencing platform. Along with the 666-subject first cohort, a separate validation cohort of over a hundred different subjects was used. Because of strong linkage in the cohort, five DR-DQ haplotypes were treated as single units for association and clustering. Typing coverage differed by locus: A, B, C, DRB1 and DQB1 were typed in about 629-630 donors, DQA1 in about 500, DPA1 in approximately 600, and DPB1 in 450 to 490. The study combined high-throughput TCR immunosequencing, statistical association of individual TCRs with disease status, and machine learning to predict cytomegalovirus infection status. An earlier analysis of around 640 of the donors used high-throughput TCR beta sequencing to judge whether each TCR beta V gene segment behaved as functional or pseudogenic. In a later genetic analysis, genome-wide SNP genotypes for about three fifths of the 666 donors were used, and that subset was treated as a discovery cohort. Using immunosequencing, the study profiled T cell repertoires from roughly 650 subjects and related those repertoires to cytomegalovirus serostatus.

General conclusions and limits of the study: According to the authors, the approach could potentially be generalized to other disease states and immunological phenotypes. Three of the identified cytomegalovirus-associated TCR beta chains were confirmed in vitro to be specific for cytomegalovirus antigens. A later analysis reported that several top co-occurrence clusters appeared linked to parvovirus B19, influenza, CMV and Epstein-Barr virus. An association between a missense DCLRE1C variant and V-gene and J-gene trimming of TCR beta chains was found in a later genetic analysis and replicated in an independent cohort. Linkage disequilibrium might explain the correlated functional status among segregating V segments, but an unknown experimental factor could not be excluded. The study listed 150 to 200 TCR beta chains as associated with cytomegalovirus. Most CMV-associated TCR beta chains appeared to be HLA-restricted in a later analysis, and the HLA associations seemed to be driven largely by CMV exposure. In a later analysis, the rate of TCR association differed among HLA loci, with DRB1 alleles having the most associated TCRs and HLA-C alleles having the fewest. CMV serostatus was the only immune exposure information available for the cohort. Presence/absence analyses assumed roughly uniform sequencing depth across donors, an assumption that may not hold. In a later analysis, HLA-associated TCR beta chains showed more clonal expansion and lower generation probabilities than non-associated chains that were equally common. Because HLA typing was missing for some donors at each locus, association tests included only the typed subset. Assigning TCR associations to individual alleles was difficult when HLA alleles, especially DR and DQ, strongly co-occurred. A cluster of highly shared sequence variants was judged likely to represent a technical artifact of the sequencing pipeline. Because the 87-base-pair reads could not distinguish some IMGT-functional V segments, including TRBV6-2 and TRBV6-3, those segments were excluded. In a later analysis, some 17,000 TCR beta sequences were associated with specific HLA alleles at a false discovery rate of 0.05. The earlier analysis of 587 of the donors excluded some 15 rarely observed V segments, including chromosome 9 orphons, because counts were too low. The classifier was reported to diagnose cytomegalovirus status with high specificity and sensitivity in both the original cohort and the validation cohort. Most TCR sequences were observed very rarely across donors, whereas some public TCRs were present in many individuals. In an earlier analysis of 450 to 750 of the donors, most TCR beta V segments appeared in productive rearrangements about 87% or about 30% of the time, broadly matching IMGT annotations. The cohort was sequenced for TCR beta chains only, and without alpha or paired-chain data the features that could be detected were limited. A further reported finding was that TCR beta sequences accurately predicted the HLA-A and HLA-B alleles for most subjects in the first cohort. A later genetic analysis reported fewer N-insertions in productive TCRs among donors in an Asian-associated ancestry cluster than the roughly 700-donor mean.

In total, 666 healthy bone marrow donors made up the cohort. At the time of sampling, all cohort members were nominally healthy, though unrecorded immune exposures were likely present. The donor tested CMV seronegative, placing the donor among the 352 seronegative members of the cohort. A peripheral blood sample was collected from each donor, and TCR beta sequencing was performed on peripheral blood mononuclear cells. The Qiagen DNeasy Blood Extraction Kit was used to extract genomic DNA from the blood cell samples. The protocol used for the library was the immunoSEQ multiplex PCR assay. For the multiplex PCR, a mixture combining 60 forward primers for TCR Vbeta segments and 13 reverse primers for TCR Jbeta segments was used. A multiplex PCR assay on genomic DNA amplified the CDR3 region of rearranged TCR beta genes. On the Illumina HiSeq System, the amplified TCR beta libraries were sequenced as 87-base-pair reads. As for the original processing: In a later analysis, 77 million or so unique TCR beta chains were counted across the approximately 640 repertoires, and roughly 10 million of these chains were shared by at least two donors. Raw reads were error-corrected and collapsed into unique sequences by a nearest-neighbor algorithm in which closely related sequences were merged to remove PCR and sequencing errors. V, D and J gene segments were assigned by aligning CDR3 sequences to IMGT reference sequences. For a sequence to be retained, at least a six-nucleotide match to both a V gene segment and a J gene segment was required. A rearrangement counted as productive if the CDR3 had no stop codons and remained in frame with V and J, and every other rearrangement counted as non-productive. CDR3 was defined by IMGT convention, running from the second conserved V-encoded cysteine to the conserved J-encoded phenylalanine. In an earlier analysis of around 640 of the donors, sequences lacking an unambiguous match to a single V gene segment were excluded. An earlier analysis of 587 of the donors classified V segments as functional when productive rearrangements were above 56.7% and as segregating when the standard deviation between donors was above 5%. A statistical classification framework was built for diagnosing cytomegalovirus status from the catalog of TCR beta chain sequences. A later analysis assigned V and J genes by comparing TCR nucleotide sequences with IMGT/GENE-DB human TR gene sequences. The TCRdist pipeline was used in a later analysis to assign CDR3 sequences and most-parsimonious VDJ recombination scenarios. In a later analysis, every TCR beta chain was defined by the combination of its CDR3 amino acid sequence and its V-gene family, and reads without a unique V-gene family were dropped. In a later analysis, several hundred highly shared, low-generation-probability nucleotide sequences were removed to address suspected cross-contamination and a sequencing artifact. A later analysis calculated a clonal expansion index for each public chain from normalized within-repertoire ranks of inferred template counts. In a later analysis, generation probabilities were computed with a VDJ recombination model fitted to out-of-frame rearrangements, and the resulting probabilities were checked against IGoR. Hypergeometric tests were used in a later analysis to score TCR-TCR, TCR-HLA and TCR-CMV co-occurrence, with a repertoire-size bias correction applied to the TCR pairs. A later analysis estimated false discovery rates by permuting HLA or CMV assignments 20 times. In a later analysis, co-occurring TCRs were grouped using DBSCAN, with TCRdist sequence similarity added in when clustering inside HLA-allele-positive subsets. For co-occurrence clustering, repertoires with fewer than 30,000 or more than 120,000 public chains were excluded, along with about five repertoires with anomalous nucleotide sharing. Sourced from immuneACCESS, this table was stored by TCRdb with only in-frame sequences that have V and J called. A share of the clones is absent; for the studies checked, an unresolved V gene accounts for under half, and the remainder has no known explanation. From that table come the V and J calls and clone size; the DNA was used to work out D and trimming. This sample lists roughly 150,000 clones; roughly 80% were detected once. The biggest ten clones account for 2.4% of the sample.

From the cysteine through the phenylalanine, the CDR3 covers 13 amino acids. CDR3 DNA only is kept here, 39 bases in frame from base 1. Trimming leaves V shorter by 7 bases and J shorter by 4 bases, with the junction holding 6 bases beyond the gene matches. The germline V gene supplies CDR1 SNHLY and CDR2 FYNNEI. In the case of this clone: Its antigen is not yet known. It has no much larger one-base neighbor in the sample; base qualities were not kept.

Source material: PBMCs. This receptor was obtained from a male donor in good health and CMV-seronegative. The V gene is TRBV2 and the J gene is TRBJ1-2; 7 middle bases align to TRBD1. The base sequence is TGTGCCAGCACCCTGGGGACAGCCTATGGCTACACCTTC. This sequence encodes CASTLGTAYGYTF.